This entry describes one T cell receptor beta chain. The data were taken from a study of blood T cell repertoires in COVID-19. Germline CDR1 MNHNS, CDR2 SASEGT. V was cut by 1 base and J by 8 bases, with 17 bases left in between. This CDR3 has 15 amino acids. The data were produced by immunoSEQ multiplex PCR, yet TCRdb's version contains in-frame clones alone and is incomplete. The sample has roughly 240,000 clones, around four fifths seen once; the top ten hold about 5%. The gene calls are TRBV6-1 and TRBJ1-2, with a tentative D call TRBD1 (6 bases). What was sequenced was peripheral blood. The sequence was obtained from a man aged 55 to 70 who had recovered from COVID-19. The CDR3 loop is CASSEEGGAGRGYTF. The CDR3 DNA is TGTGCCAGCAGTGAAGAGGGGGGGGCAGGGAGAGGCTACACCTTC.